The 2 T cell receptor beta chains listed next were all sequenced from one sample in a study of blood T cell repertoires in COVID-19. Measured with immunoSEQ multiplex PCR; TCRdb has only the in-frame clones, and not every one. The sample has some 350,000 clones; around four fifths are singletons. Sequencing input: peripheral blood. These receptors came from a man aged 30 to 45 with active or convalescent COVID-19.

CDR3 region: CASSTTGGYSNQPQHF. The CDR3 DNA follows: TGTGCCAGCAGCACCACAGGGGGCTATAGCAATCAGCCCCAGCATTTT. The chain is built from TRBV7-9 and TRBJ1-5; 9 bases map to TRBD1. V shed 5 bases and J 0 bases; nucleotides not matched to a gene: 5. The germline V gene has CDR1 SEHNR and CDR2 FQNEAQ (reference sequence). The CDR3 loop spans 16 amino acids.

This chain links TRBV5-3 with TRBJ2-7, with 9 bases aligning to TRBD1. TRBV5-3 is sorted into the ORF group, with uncertain function. Unmatched junction bases numbered 7, after V lost 3 bases and J lost 3 bases. The CDR3 has 15 residues. The CDR3 region has the DNA TGTGCCAGAAGCTCCACCGGGACAGGGTACTACGAGCAGTACTTC. Its translation: CARSSTGTGYYEQYF.